This T cell receptor beta chain was recovered during a study of cytomegalovirus exposure and HLA in healthy donors. Turning to the study itself: The 90 to 150 validation repertoires used the same platform as the 666 first-cohort repertoires, a later analysis reported.

In regard to this clone: Its antigen is undetermined.

This table comes from immunoSEQ multiplex PCR, and its TCRdb copy is limited to in-frame clones, with some not included. The sample yields under 140,000 clones, roughly 88% seen once. Overall study results and limits: Subsequent analysis showed first-cohort TCR clusters tending to co-occur in more than 95 validation repertoires. According to the study, around 180 TCR beta chains were cytomegalovirus-associated.

This receptor was identified in a woman in her twenties or thirties in good health and CMV-seropositive. Material: PBMCs.

The CDR3 coding sequence is TGTGCCAGCAGCCAAGTGGGAGGGCTCGGGGATACGCAGTATTTT. Amino acid sequence: CASSQVGGLGDTQYF. This chain links TRBV4-2 with TRBJ2-3; 7 nucleotides agree with TRBD2. This CDR3 region has 15 residues. V was clipped by 1 base and J by 6 bases; unmatched bases: 7. Per the germline V gene, CDR1 is LGHNA and CDR2 is YNFKEQ.